The clone carrying this TCR beta chain was seen more than once but under ten times. These data come from a study of T-cell memory formation after mild COVID-19. MiXCR, run by TCRdb on the 5' RACE reads, gives a single entry per CDR3 protein. Among some 290,000 distinct CDR3 sequences listed, around 16% were seen once. Trimming removed 5 bases from V and 5 bases from J, with 12 bases in between. Germline V CDR1 and CDR2: SGHTA, FQGNSA. There are 13 residues in the CDR3. The source of this sequence is a man aged 18 to 29 who had mild COVID-19 (a few samples of this study predate the infection). Cell type and time point are not known. The chain has TRBV7-2 and TRBJ2-5; D remains ambiguous. The specimen was PBMCs or a T cell subset sorted from them (not recorded which). The CDR3 nucleotides are TGTGCCAGCAGCGCCAGCACCTCGGAGACCCAGTACTTC. Protein sequence: CASSASTSETQYF.